This T cell receptor (beta chain) was recorded in a study of blood T cell repertoires in COVID-19. Whole-study context: T cells, B-cell-depleted T cells, or PBMCs provided the cDNA or gDNA that served as material.

This clone occurred once. This CDR3 is also generated by other DNA sequences in the sample. Original processing notes: Scientists estimated how many nucleated cells there were by amplifying reference gene primers. Clones were read by immunoSEQ multiplex PCR, and TCRdb kept only the in-frame ones, dropping some. The V and J calls and the clone size are those of that table, but D and trimming were determined from the DNA. The sample includes 150,000 to 200,000 clones, around 82% of them seen just once. Losses at the gene ends were 4 bases for V and 5 bases for J; bases not matched to a gene: 9. The germline V gene has CDR1 MDHEN and CDR2 SYDVKM. This CDR3 region has 15 residues.

Sequencing was done on a sample of PBMCs or T cells enriched from blood (not recorded which). The chain is built from TRBV28 and TRBJ2-5, with 8 bases aligning to TRBD2. The TCR comes from a woman aged 45-60 years with acute COVID-19. The CDR3, as DNA: TGTGCCAGCAGTTCCCCCACGGGGGGGCAGGAGACCCAGTACTTC. It specifies CASSSPTGGQETQYF.